This T cell receptor (beta chain) was captured by sequencing in a study of T cells in Graves' hyperthyroidism and ophthalmopathy. Study-wide results and caveats: By a 13 V-J model, ophthalmopathy was set apart from stable hyperthyroidism.

A remark on this clonotype: What it binds is unknown. A much larger clone is a single base away; this may be a read error.

Fresh peripheral blood, approximately 9.7 ml, was the source of the PBMCs. Amplification of TCR beta CDR3 regions used RNA as the template. The HTBI primer set served for first-round RT-PCR of the TCR CDR3. TCRdb recomputed calls from the multiplex PCR reads with MiXCR, one row per CDR3 protein. This table has some 150,000 distinct CDR3 sequences, 22% appearing once. CDR1 and CDR2 (germline): ENHRY, SYGVKD. The CDR3 contains 15 residues. Between the trimmed V and J ends, which lost 4 bases and 6 bases, there was a span of 18 bases. The gene calls are TRBV10-3 and TRBJ1-1; possibly TRBD1 for D (5 bases). This clonotype was sampled from a woman in her forties or fifties with Graves' hyperthyroidism that later progressed to Graves' ophthalmopathy. The sequencing sample was made of blood. CDR3 region: CAISGSHGGTPEAFF. The CDR3 nucleotides read TGTGCCATCAGTGGGTCGCACGGGGGAACTCCTGAAGCTTTCTTT.